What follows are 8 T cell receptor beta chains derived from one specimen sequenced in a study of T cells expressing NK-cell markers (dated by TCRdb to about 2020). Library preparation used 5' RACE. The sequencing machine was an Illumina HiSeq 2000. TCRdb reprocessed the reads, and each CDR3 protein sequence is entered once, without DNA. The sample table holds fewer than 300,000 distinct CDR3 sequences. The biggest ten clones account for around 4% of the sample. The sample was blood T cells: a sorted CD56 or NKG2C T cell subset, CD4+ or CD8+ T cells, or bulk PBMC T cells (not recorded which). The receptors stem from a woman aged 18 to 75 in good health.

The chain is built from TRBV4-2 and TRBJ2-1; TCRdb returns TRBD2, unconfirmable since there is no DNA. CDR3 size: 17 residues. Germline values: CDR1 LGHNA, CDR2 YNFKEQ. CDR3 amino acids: CASSQVIAGGVYNEQFF.

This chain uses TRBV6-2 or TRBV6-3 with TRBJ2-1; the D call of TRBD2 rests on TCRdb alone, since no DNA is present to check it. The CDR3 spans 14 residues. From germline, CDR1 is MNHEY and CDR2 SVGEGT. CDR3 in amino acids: CASRALVTGNEQFF.

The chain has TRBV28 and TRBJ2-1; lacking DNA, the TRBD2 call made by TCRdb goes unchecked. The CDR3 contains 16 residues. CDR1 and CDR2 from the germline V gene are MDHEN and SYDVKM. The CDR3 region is CASSLPGLAGDNEQFF.

This CDR3 is CATSRDRARGTDTQYF. The V gene is TRBV15, the J gene TRBJ2-3. The CDR3 covers 16 residues. CDR1 and CDR2 from the germline V gene are LNHNV and YYDKDF (reference sequence).

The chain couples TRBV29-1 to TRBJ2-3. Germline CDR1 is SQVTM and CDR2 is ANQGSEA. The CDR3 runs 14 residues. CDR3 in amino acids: CSVEGVTSHNTQYF.

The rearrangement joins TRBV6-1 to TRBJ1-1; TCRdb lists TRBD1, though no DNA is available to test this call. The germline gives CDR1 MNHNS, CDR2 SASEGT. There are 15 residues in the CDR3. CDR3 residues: CASSLDRNGFRGAFF.

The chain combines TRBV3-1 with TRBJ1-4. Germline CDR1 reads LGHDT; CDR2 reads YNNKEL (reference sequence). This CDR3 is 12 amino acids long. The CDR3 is CASSQTNEKLFF.

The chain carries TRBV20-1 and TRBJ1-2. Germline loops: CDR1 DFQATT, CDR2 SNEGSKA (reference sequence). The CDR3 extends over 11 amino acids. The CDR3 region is CSALADYGYTF.